Described below is a single T cell receptor beta chain sequence and its context. This record comes from a study of blood T cell repertoires in COVID-19. Study context: From T cells, B-cell-depleted T cells, or PBMCs came the material, which was cDNA or gDNA.

Data came from immunoSEQ multiplex PCR; TCRdb stores just in-frame clones and leaves some out. The repertoire holds 45,000 to 55,000 clones, with approximately 88% as singletons. The CDR3 covers 17 residues. The V gene's germline CDR1 is SGHVS and CDR2 FQNEAQ. V dropped 3 bases and J dropped 2; count of bases not matched to a gene: 6. The receptor's source is a man between 45 and 60 years old with active COVID-19. The genes are TRBV7-8 and TRBJ2-2; 10 nucleotides line up with TRBD2. Sequences were obtained from peripheral blood. As DNA, the CDR3 is TGTGCCAGCAGCTTTCCGTGGACTAGCGGAAACACCGGGGAGCTGTTTTTT. It encodes CASSFPWTSGNTGELFF.